These 23 T cell receptor beta chains came from one sample sequenced in a study of Ad26.COV2.S vaccination and SARS-CoV-2 variants. The assay was immunoSEQ multiplex PCR, and TCRdb's table has in-frame clones only and misses some. The sample contains about 350,000 clones, about nine tenths of which appear only once. Described treatment: around 19 received Ad26.COV2.S at low or high dose, single or two shots; several received placebo; per-sample allocation not given. Material that was analyzed had been drawn on day 63 after the first vaccine or placebo injection. Sequenced here: peripheral blood, sampled in a trial of Ad26.COV2.S vaccine versus placebo. The origin of the receptors is a person aged 18-60 years who received the Ad26.COV2.S COVID-19 vaccine or a placebo.

The chain has TRBV19 and TRBJ2-2; 8 bases fit TRBD2. The CDR3 totals 16 residues. After removal of 6 bases from V and 4 bases from J, the junction contained 10 bases not matched to a gene. The germline V gene has CDR1 LNHDA and CDR2 SQIVND (reference sequence). This CDR3 reads CASRSTAGVFTGELFF. In nucleotides, the CDR3 is TGTGCCAGTAGATCCACAGCGGGGGTCTTCACCGGGGAGCTGTTTTTT.

The CDR3 nucleotides read TGCAGTGCTAGAGAGCAGTATGGCTACACCTTC. Translation: CSAREQYGYTF. V gene TRBV20-1 combines with J gene TRBJ1-2; D gene unclear. Germline-derived CDR1 and CDR2 are DFQATT and SNEGSKA (reference sequence). This CDR3 contains 11 residues. Trimming cost V 0 bases and J 5 bases, with 4 bases left between them.

V usage is TRBV28 and J usage is TRBJ2-2, with D uncertain. From germline, CDR1 is MDHEN and CDR2 SYDVKM. Trimming pared 2 bases from V and 1 base from J, leaving 8 bases between. This CDR3 has 15 amino acids. The CDR3 region is CASSLEELNTGELFF. For the CDR3, the DNA is TGTGCCAGCAGTTTAGAAGAGTTGAACACCGGGGAGCTGTTTTTT.

To note about this clone: Within the sample, other DNA sequences also encode this same CDR3. The chain recombines TRBV5-1 with TRBJ1-1; D call uncertain. The CDR3 length is 11 residues. Germline V lookup: CDR1 SGHRS, CDR2 YFSETQ. Trimming took off 3 bases at V and 3 bases at J, with 3 bases between the two ends. CDR3: CASSSDTEAFF. The CDR3, as DNA: TGCGCCAGCAGCTCGGACACTGAAGCTTTCTTT.

The rearrangement joins TRBV27 to TRBJ1-2, with D possibly being TRBD1 (5 bases). V lost 6 bases and J 6 bases, leaving 14 bases between the germline ends. Germline CDR1 MNHEY, CDR2 SMNVEV (reference sequence). The CDR3 is 13 amino acids. The CDR3 sequence: CASRRVRGDGYTF. Here the CDR3 DNA reads TGTGCCAGCAGGAGAGTTCGGGGGGATGGCTACACCTTC.

The chain joins TRBV7-3 to TRBJ1-4; 7 bases map to TRBD1. CDR3 size: 15 residues. V dropped 4 bases and J dropped 5; count of bases not matched to a gene: 7. Germline V gene data show CDR1 as SGHTA and CDR2 as FQGTGA. CDR3 protein: CASSSGGERNEKLFF. In DNA form, the CDR3 reads TGTGCCAGCAGCTCAGGGGGAGAGAGAAATGAAAAACTGTTTTTT.

The CDR3 DNA reads TGTGCCAGCAGCCAAGCGGGACAGGGGGATTCACCCCTCCACTTT. Translation: CASSQAGQGDSPLHF. The V gene is TRBV3-1 (or the pseudogene TRBV3-2), the J gene TRBJ1-6, with 11 positions matching TRBD1. The V gene end was trimmed by 1 base and the J gene end by 8 bases; junction bases not matched to a gene: 1. Per the germline V gene, CDR1 is LGHDT and CDR2 is YNNKEL (reference sequence). The CDR3 is made up of 15 amino acids.

The V gene is TRBV5-4, the J gene TRBJ2-3; D is unresolved. Germline values: CDR1 SGHNT, CDR2 YYREEE (reference sequence). The CDR3 length is 13 residues. The ends were cut back, 2 bases at V and 5 bases at J, with 9 bases in the middle. CDR3 DNA sequence: TGTGCCAGCAGCTTTTCCGGAGAAGATACGCAGTATTTT. It encodes CASSFSGEDTQYF.

The chain is built from TRBV19 and TRBJ2-1; 8 bases agree with TRBD2. Looked up from germline, CDR1 is LNHDA and CDR2 is SQIVND (reference sequence). This CDR3 has 15 amino acids. V shed 7 bases, J shed 9 bases, and the junction held 14 bases outside the gene matches. This chain's CDR3 is CASTPSGGRGTEQFF. CDR3 nucleotides: TGTGCCAGTACCCCCAGCGGGGGCAGAGGTACTGAGCAGTTCTTC.

This chain connects TRBV7-8 to TRBJ1-2, with 10 bases that match TRBD1. The junction had 5 bases not matched to a gene; V was cut back by 4 bases and J by 6 bases. Germline V gene data show CDR1 as SGHVS and CDR2 as FQNEAQ. This CDR3 has 14 amino acids. DNA of the CDR3: TGTGCCAGCAGCTCGACAGGGGGCGTCGATGGCTACACCTTC. Its translation: CASSSTGGVDGYTF.

The V and J genes are TRBV28 and TRBJ2-7; 11 positions match TRBD1. Germline CDR1 reads MDHEN; CDR2 reads SYDVKM. Trimming removed 5 bases from V and 11 bases from J; junction bases left unmatched: 17. There are 16 residues in the CDR3. In DNA form, the CDR3 reads TGTGCCAGCAGTCGAACCGACCGGGACAGGGGGAACAGAGAGTACTTC. Protein sequence: CASSRTDRDRGNREYF.

The rearrangement links TRBV12-5 to TRBJ1-1; no firm D call. The CDR3 is 13 residues long. The V gene lost 2 bases and the J gene lost 7 bases, with 11 bases spanning the gap. Germline assignment: CDR1 LGHNT and CDR2 FRNRAP. The DNA of the CDR3 is TGTGCTAGTGGTTTGTTGGTCCGCGGTGAAGCTTTCTTT. Protein: CASGLLVRGEAFF.

The V gene is TRBV19, the J gene TRBJ1-1, with D perhaps TRBD1 (5 bases). Trimming removed 5 bases at V and 5 bases at J, with 15 bases between. Germline CDR1 reads LNHDA; CDR2 reads SQIVND (reference sequence). The CDR3 length is 14 residues. CDR3 sequence: CASSSRGVETEAFF. DNA for the CDR3: TGTGCCAGTAGTTCCCGGGGGGTAGAAACTGAAGCTTTCTTT. The whole variable domain, remainder taken from reference TRBV19 and TRBJ1-1, is DGGITQSPKYLFRKEGQNVTLSCEQNLNHDAMYWYRQDPGQGLRLIYYSQIVNDFQKGDIAEGYSVSREKKESFPLTVTSAQKNPTAFYLCASSSRGVETEAFFGQGTRLTVV.

This chain links TRBV27 with TRBJ1-6; no reliable D call. CDR1 and CDR2 from the germline V gene are MNHEY and SMNVEV (reference sequence). The V and J ends lost 6 bases and 1 base respectively, with 16 bases between them. The length of the CDR3 is 17 residues. DNA of the CDR3: TGTGCCAGCAGCCCCGAGGGATTCGGTTCCTATAATTCACCCCTCCACTTT. Translation gives CASSPEGFGSYNSPLHF.

The rearrangement joins TRBV13 to TRBJ1-5; 7 nucleotides agree with TRBD1. V shed 2 bases and J 5 bases; nucleotides not matched to a gene: 6. The CDR3 loop spans 15 amino acids. Germline V lookup: CDR1 PRHDT, CDR2 FYEKMQ (reference sequence). The CDR3 DNA reads as TGTGCCAGCAGCTTAAGGGGGCTTGGGGATCAGCCCCAGCATTTT. Protein sequence: CASSLRGLGDQPQHF.

The chain recombines TRBV19 with TRBJ2-5, with 8 bases aligning to TRBD1. Germline V gives CDR1 LNHDA, CDR2 SQIVND (reference sequence). The CDR3 runs 11 residues. The CDR3 is CASDRVETQYF. The CDR3 DNA is TGTGCTTCGGACAGGGTAGAGACCCAGTACTTC.

This chain links TRBV2 with TRBJ1-2; D possibly corresponds to TRBD1 (6 bases). The germline CDR1 and CDR2 sequences are SNHLY and FYNNEI. Trimming pared 3 bases from V and 2 bases from J, leaving 7 bases between. The CDR3 runs 13 residues. The CDR3 reads CASSDDRNYGYTF. As DNA, the CDR3 is TGTGCCAGCAGTGACGACAGGAACTATGGCTACACCTTC.

This clone has just one count. The gene calls are TRBV30 and TRBJ1-3; D unresolved. Germline CDR1 GTSNPN, CDR2 SVGIG (reference sequence). This CDR3 comprises 11 residues. V lost 5 bases to trimming and J lost 0 bases, with 2 bases between them. Written as DNA, the CDR3 is TGTGCCTGGGGCTCTGGAAACACCATATATTTT. Translated: CAWGSGNTIYF.

This clone has a handful of counts. The chain combines TRBV2 with TRBJ1-2; the D is unclear. V gave up 6 bases and J gave up 4 bases, with 9 bases separating them. CDR1 and CDR2 (germline): SNHLY, FYNNEI. This CDR3 is built from 12 residues. This CDR3 is CASRGSLYGYTF. The CDR3 DNA follows: TGTGCCAGCAGGGGCTCTCTCTATGGCTACACCTTC.

A single count supports this clone. The CDR3 region has the DNA TGCGCCAGCAGCTCACAGGGGGACACCGGGGAGCTGTTTTTT. Encoded protein: CASSSQGDTGELFF. The chain employs TRBV5-1 and TRBJ2-2, with TRBD1 matching over 8 bases. CDR3 size: 14 residues. V was clipped by 3 bases and J by 3 bases; unmatched bases: 1. Germline V CDR1 and CDR2: SGHRS, YFSETQ.

The rearrangement links TRBV29-1 to TRBJ2-3, with D possibly being TRBD1 (6 bases). The CDR3 has 11 amino acids. Germline CDR1 reads SQVTM; CDR2 reads ANQGSEA. V was shortened by 7 bases and J by 10 bases, with 15 bases between the two germline ends. CDR3 bases: TGCAGCGCCGACAGGCTCTCGTCGCAGTATTTT. It is translated as CSADRLSSQYF.

This clone appeared once. V and J are TRBV4-2 and TRBJ1-4; TRBD1 aligns across 10 bases. Trimming at V came to 4 bases and at J to 2 bases, leaving 4 bases not matched to a gene. Germline V gene sequence: CDR1 LGHNA, CDR2 YNFKEQ. The CDR3 covers 16 residues. The CDR3 coding sequence is TGTGCCAGCAGCCTGGACAGGGGGTCTACTAATGAAAAACTGTTTTTT. It translates to CASSLDRGSTNEKLFF.

The chain is built from TRBV19 and TRBJ2-1; D may be TRBD2 (7 bases). Deletions cut 4 bases from V and 4 bases from J, with 17 bases between. This CDR3 has 16 residues. Germline V gives CDR1 LNHDA, CDR2 SQIVND (reference sequence). CDR3 bases: TGTGCCAGTAGTACCCCACTGGCGGGGGCTTACAATGAGCAGTTCTTC. Residues: CASSTPLAGAYNEQFF.